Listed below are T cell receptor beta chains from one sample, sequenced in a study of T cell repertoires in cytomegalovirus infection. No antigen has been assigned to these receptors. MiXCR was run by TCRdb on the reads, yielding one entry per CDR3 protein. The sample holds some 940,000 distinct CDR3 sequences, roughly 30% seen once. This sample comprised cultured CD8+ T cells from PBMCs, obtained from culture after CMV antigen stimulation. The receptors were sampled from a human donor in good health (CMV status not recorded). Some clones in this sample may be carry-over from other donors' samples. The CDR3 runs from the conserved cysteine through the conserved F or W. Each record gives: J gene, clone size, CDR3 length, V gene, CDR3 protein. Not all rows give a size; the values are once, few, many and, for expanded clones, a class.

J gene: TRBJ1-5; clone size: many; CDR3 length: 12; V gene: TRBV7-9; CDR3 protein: CASSFRGQPQHF
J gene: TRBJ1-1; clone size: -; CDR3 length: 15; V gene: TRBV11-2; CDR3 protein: CASSLARDSPNEAFF
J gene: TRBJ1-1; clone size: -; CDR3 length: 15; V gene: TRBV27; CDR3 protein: CASSWGPGGNTEAFF
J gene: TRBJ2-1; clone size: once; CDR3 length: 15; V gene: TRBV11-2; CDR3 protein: CARSLEYGPYNEQFF
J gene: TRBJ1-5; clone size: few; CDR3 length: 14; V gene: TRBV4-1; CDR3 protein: CASSPPYSNQPQHF
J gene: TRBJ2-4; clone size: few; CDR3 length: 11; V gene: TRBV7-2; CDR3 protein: CASSLVNIQYF
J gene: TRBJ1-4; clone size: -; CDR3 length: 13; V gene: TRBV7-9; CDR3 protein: CASSQGTGEKLFF
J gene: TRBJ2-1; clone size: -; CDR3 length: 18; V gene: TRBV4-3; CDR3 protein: CASSQGIGTSGGASEQFF
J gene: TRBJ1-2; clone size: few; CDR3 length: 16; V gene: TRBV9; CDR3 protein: CASSSPGHNWAYGYTF
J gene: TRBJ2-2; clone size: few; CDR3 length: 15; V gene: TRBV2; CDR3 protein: CASRGQVPNTGELFF
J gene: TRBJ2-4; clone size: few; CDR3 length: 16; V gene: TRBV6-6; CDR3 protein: CASRPQGTLAKNIQYF
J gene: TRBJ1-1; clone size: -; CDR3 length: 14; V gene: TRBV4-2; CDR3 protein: CASSQDGNFDEAFF
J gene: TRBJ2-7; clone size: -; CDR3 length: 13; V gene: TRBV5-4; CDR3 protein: CASSRSRGWEQYF
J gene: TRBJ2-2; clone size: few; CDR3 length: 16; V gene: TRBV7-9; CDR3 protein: CASSLNRPPDTGELFF
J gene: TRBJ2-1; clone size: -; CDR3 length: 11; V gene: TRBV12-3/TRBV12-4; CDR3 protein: CASTISDEQFF
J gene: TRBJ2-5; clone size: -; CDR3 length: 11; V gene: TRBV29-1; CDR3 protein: CSVYLKKTQYF
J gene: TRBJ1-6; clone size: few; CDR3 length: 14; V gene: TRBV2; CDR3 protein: CASNRDIDNSPLHF
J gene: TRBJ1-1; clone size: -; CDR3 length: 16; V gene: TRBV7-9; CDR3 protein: CASSIPGSPGSNEAFF
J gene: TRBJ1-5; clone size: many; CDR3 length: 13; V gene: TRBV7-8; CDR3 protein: CASSLRSDQPQHF
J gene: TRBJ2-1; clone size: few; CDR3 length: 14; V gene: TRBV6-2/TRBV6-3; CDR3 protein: CASTQVGSYNEQFF
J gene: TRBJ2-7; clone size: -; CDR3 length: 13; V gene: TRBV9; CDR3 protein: CASSEGVTYEQYF
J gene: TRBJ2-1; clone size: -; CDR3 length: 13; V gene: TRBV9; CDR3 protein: CASSVPGNNEQFF
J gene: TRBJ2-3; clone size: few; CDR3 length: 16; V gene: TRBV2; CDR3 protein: CASSESWDRGPDTQYF
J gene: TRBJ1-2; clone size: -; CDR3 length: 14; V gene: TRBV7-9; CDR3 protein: CASSSFGSYYGYTF
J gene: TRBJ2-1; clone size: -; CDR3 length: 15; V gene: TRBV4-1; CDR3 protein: CASSQEELAYNEQFF
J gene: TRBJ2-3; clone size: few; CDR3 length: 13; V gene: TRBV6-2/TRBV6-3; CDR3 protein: CASSYRGPDTQYF
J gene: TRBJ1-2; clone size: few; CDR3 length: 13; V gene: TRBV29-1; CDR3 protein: CSVWTASNYGYTF
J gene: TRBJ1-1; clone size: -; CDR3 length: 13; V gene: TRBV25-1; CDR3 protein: CASSTKVNTEAFF
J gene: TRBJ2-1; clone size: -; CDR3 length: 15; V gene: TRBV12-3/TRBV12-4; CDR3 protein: CASSPDPRGDNEQFF
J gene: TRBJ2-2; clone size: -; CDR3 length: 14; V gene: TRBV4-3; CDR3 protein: CASSRDDRAGELFF
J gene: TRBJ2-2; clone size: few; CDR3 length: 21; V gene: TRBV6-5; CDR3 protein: CASSSRTGGGSNRPNTGELFF
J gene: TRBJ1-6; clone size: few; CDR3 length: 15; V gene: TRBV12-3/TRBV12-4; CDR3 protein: CASSFTLEYNSPLHF
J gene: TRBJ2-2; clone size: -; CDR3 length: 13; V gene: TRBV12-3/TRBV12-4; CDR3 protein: CASTRPTTGELFF
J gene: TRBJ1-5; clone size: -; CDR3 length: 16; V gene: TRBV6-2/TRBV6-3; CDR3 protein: CASSWGQSYSNQPQHF
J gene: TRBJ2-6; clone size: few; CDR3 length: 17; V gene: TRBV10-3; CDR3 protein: CAITTFIQGSQANVLTF
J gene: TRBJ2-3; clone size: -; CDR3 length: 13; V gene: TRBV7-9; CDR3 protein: CASTEAGEDTQYF
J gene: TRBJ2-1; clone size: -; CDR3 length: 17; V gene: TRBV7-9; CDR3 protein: CASSLAGGGGPYNEQFF
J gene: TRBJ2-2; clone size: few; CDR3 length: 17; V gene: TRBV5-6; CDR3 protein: CASSLTIGGGDVGELFF
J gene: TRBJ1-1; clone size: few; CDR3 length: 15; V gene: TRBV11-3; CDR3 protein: CASSPTSGIGTEAFF
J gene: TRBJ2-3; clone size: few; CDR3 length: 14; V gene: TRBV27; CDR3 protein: CASSLRGGQDTQYF
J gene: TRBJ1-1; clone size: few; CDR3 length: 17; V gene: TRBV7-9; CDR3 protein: CASSTPLTGWENTEAFF